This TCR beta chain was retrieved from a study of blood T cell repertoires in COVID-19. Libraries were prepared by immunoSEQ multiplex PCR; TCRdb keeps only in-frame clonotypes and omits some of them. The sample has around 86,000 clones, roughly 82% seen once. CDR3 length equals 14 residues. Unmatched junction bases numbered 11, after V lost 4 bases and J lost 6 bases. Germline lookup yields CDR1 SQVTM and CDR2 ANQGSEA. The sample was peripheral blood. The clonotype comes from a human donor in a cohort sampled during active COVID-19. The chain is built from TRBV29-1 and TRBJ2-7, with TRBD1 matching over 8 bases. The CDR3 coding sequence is TGCAGCGTTGGTACCACAGGGGGATACGGCGAGCAGTACTTC. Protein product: CSVGTTGGYGEQYF.